The clone carrying this T cell receptor beta chain turned up a few times. A read error is possible here, since a much larger clone lies one base away. Here the CDR3 omits its conserved ending phenylalanine or tryptophan, so a read error is the likely source. The V and J ends lost 4 bases and 7 bases respectively, with 17 bases between them. Germline V CDR1 and CDR2: SEHNR, FQNEAQ (reference sequence). CDR3 length equals 14 residues. The data were taken from a study of immune heterogeneity within non-small cell lung tumors. For the TCR beta CDR3, multiplex PCR with 32 V and 13 J primers performed the amplification. TCRdb fed the multiplex PCR reads into MiXCR, producing one record per CDR3 protein. The sample shows over 14,000 distinct CDR3 sequences, approximately 29% of them seen only once. Each sample used approximately 570 ng of genomic DNA from bulk tumor tissue. Several biopsies per primary tumor, spaced far apart, were taken during surgery. Newly diagnosed with untreated non-small cell lung cancer, the patients underwent curative surgery.

The source of this sequence is a woman aged 50 to 60 with non-small cell lung cancer. Sequenced input: lung tumor tissue. This chain links TRBV7-9 with TRBJ2-7; tentatively, D is TRBD2 (6 bases). The CDR3 loop reads CASSYTRDFEEQYY. CDR3 DNA: TGTGCCAGCAGCTATACCAGGGACTTCGAGGAGCAGTACTAC.